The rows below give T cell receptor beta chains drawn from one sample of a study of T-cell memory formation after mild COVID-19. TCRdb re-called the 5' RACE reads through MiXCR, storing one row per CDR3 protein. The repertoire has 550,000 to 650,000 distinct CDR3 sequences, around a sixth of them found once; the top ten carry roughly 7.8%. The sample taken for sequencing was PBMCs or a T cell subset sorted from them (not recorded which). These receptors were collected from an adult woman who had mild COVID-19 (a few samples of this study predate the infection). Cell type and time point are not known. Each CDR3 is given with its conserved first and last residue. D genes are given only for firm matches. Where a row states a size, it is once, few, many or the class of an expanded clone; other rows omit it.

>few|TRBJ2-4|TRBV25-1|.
CASSSLPPTETKNIQYF
TGTGCCAGCAGTTCCCTCCCCCCGACAGAGACCAAAAACATTCAGTACTTC
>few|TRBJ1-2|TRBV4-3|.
CASSRTSEESYGYTF
TGCGCCAGCAGCCGAACATCCGAGGAGAGCTATGGCTACACCTTC
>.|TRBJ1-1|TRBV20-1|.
CSARPDRRPFF
TGCAGTGCTAGGCCCGACCGTAGGCCTTTCTTT
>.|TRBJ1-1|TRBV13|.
CASSLGGALYTEAFF
TGTGCCAGCAGCTTAGGGGGGGCTCTGTACACTGAAGCTTTCTTT
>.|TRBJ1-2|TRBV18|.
CASSPLKADNYGYTF
TGTGCCAGCTCACCCCTTAAGGCAGATAACTATGGCTACACCTTC
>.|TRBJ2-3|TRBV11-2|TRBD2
CASRRLAGMEDTQYF
TGTGCCAGCAGGCGACTAGCGGGGATGGAAGATACGCAGTATTTT
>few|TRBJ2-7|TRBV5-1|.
CASSSGQYEQYF
TGCGCCAGCAGCTCAGGTCAATACGAGCAGTACTTC
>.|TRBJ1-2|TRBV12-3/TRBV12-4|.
CASYDRGQLNYGYTF
TGTGCCAGCTATGACCGGGGTCAACTTAACTATGGCTACACCTTC
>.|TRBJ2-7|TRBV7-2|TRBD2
CASSSGLAGVSEQYF
TGTGCCAGCAGCTCCGGACTAGCGGGAGTGAGCGAGCAGTACTTC
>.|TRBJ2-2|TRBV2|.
CAGSWDTGELFF
TGTGCCGGGTCCTGGGACACCGGGGAGCTGTTTTTT
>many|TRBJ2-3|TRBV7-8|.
CASSPRLGAAGSTDTQYF
TGTGCCAGCAGCCCGCGACTGGGGGCAGCAGGGAGCACAGATACGCAGTATTTT
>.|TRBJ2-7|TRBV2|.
CASTQEGGPYEQYF
TGTGCCAGCACCCAAGAAGGCGGACCCTACGAGCAGTACTTC
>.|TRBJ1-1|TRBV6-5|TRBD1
CASSYFAGQGKTEAFF
TGTGCCAGCAGTTACTTCGCCGGACAGGGGAAGACTGAAGCTTTCTTT
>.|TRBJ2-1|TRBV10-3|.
CAISESTYNEQFF
TGTGCCATCAGTGAGTCAACCTACAATGAGCAGTTCTTC
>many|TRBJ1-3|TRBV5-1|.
CASREGSSTSGNTIYF
TGCGCCAGCAGGGAGGGGTCCTCAACGTCAGGAAACACCATATATTTT
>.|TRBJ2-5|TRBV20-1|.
CSASSGRFGTQYF
TGCAGTGCTAGTTCAGGGAGATTTGGGACCCAGTACTTC
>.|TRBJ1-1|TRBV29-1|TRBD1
CSGLGGLDTEAFF
TGCAGCGGGTTAGGGGGCCTGGACACTGAAGCTTTCTTT
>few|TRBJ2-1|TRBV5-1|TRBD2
CASVRYTGGSYNEQFF
TGCGCCAGCGTGAGATACACGGGAGGCTCCTACAATGAGCAGTTCTTC
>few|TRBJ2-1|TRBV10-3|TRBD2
CAIKETEGGNEQFF
TGTGCCATCAAGGAGACAGAGGGAGGGAATGAGCAGTTCTTC
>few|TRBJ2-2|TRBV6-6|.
CASSYGRANTGELFF
TGTGCCAGCAGTTATGGCAGGGCGAACACCGGGGAGCTGTTTTTT
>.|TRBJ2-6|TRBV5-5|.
CASSFAGPGANVLTF
TGTGCCAGCAGCTTCGCGGGGCCCGGGGCCAACGTCCTGACTTTC
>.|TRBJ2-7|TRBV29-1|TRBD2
CSVEDPSGSGEQYF
TGCAGCGTTGAAGATCCTAGCGGGAGCGGCGAGCAGTACTTC
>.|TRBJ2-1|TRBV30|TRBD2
CAGSGNLYNEQFF
TGTGCCGGTAGCGGGAACCTCTACAATGAGCAGTTCTTC
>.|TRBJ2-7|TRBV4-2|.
CASRRDPNQYEQYF
TGTGCCAGCAGACGCGACCCGAATCAGTACGAGCAGTACTTC
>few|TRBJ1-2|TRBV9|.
CASSEGPWQGNGYTF
TGTGCCAGCAGCGAGGGCCCCTGGCAGGGAAATGGCTACACCTTC
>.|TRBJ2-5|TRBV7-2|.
CASSRGGGRGETQYF
TGTGCCAGCAGCAGGGGCGGGGGCCGGGGGGAGACCCAGTACTTC
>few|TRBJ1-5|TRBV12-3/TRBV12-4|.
CASSLRQNQPQHF
TGTGCCAGCAGTTTACGGCAAAATCAGCCCCAGCATTTT
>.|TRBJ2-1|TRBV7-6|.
CASSQREEWYNEQFF
TGTGCCAGCAGTCAACGCGAAGAATGGTACAATGAGCAGTTCTTC
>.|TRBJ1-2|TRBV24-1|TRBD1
CATSDSYRGMSGYTF
TGTGCCACCAGTGATTCCTACAGGGGGATGAGTGGCTACACCTTC
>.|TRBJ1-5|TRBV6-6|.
CASSYGGIGSNQPQHF
TGTGCCAGCAGTTACGGGGGTATAGGAAGCAATCAGCCCCAGCATTTT
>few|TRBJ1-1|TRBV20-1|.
CSARGLIEAFF
TGCAGTGCTAGAGGACTGATTGAAGCTTTCTTT
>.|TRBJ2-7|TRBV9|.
CASSVRAGSEEQYF
TGTGCCAGCAGCGTACGGGCAGGTTCGGAAGAGCAGTACTTC
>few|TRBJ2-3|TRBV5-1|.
CASRWQGKADTQYF
TGCGCCAGCAGATGGCAGGGGAAAGCAGATACGCAGTATTTT
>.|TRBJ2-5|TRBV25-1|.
CASSEFRQETQYF
TGTGCCAGCAGTGAATTTCGGCAAGAGACCCAGTACTTC
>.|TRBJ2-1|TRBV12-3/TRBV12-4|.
CASSLLQGNEQFF
TGTGCCAGCAGTCTGCTACAGGGTAATGAGCAGTTCTTC
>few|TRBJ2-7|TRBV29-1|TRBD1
CSVEGSVDRTGAPYEQYF
TGCAGCGTTGAAGGATCCGTTGACCGGACAGGCGCTCCCTACGAGCAGTACTTC
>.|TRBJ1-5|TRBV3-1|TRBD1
CASSPGTGSGIQPQHF
TGTGCCAGCAGCCCCGGGACAGGGTCCGGCATCCAGCCCCAGCATTTT